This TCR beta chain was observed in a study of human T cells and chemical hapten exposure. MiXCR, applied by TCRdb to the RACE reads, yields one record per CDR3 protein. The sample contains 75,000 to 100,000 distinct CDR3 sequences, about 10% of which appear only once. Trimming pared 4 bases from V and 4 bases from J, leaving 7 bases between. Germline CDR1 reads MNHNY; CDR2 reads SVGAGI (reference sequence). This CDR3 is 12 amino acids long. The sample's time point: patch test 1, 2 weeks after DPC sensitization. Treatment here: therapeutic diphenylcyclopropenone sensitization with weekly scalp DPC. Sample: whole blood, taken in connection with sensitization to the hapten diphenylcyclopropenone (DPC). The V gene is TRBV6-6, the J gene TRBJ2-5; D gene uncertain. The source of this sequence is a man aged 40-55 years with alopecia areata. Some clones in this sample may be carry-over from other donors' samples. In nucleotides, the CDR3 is TGTGCCAGCAGTTTTGGAGCAGAGACCCAGTACTTC. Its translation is CASSFGAETQYF.